This passage covers 31 T cell receptor beta chains from one sample sequenced in a study of cytomegalovirus exposure and HLA in healthy donors. Vbeta (60) and Jbeta (13) primers were used in the PCR. Assay: immunoSEQ multiplex PCR; the TCRdb copy retains only in-frame clones and omits some. The repertoire holds under 200,000 clones, roughly 13% seen once, with less than 8.5% in the top ten. Sequenced: PBMCs. These receptors all stem from a man aged 50 or older in good health and CMV-seropositive.

The genes are TRBV27 and TRBJ2-1, with 7 bases aligning to TRBD1. Germline V gives CDR1 MNHEY, CDR2 SMNVEV (reference sequence). The CDR3 contains 13 residues. V trimming: 7 bases; J trimming: 4 bases; junction bases outside the gene matches: 4. The CDR3 DNA reads TGTGCCAGCACCTCAGGGGGATACAATGAGCAGTTCTTC. This codes for CASTSGGYNEQFF.

This clone came up a few times. The chain recombines TRBV13 with TRBJ2-7, with 9 bases identical to TRBD1. The CDR3 runs 14 residues. The V segment lost 6 bases and the J segment 0 bases; nucleotides outside the gene matches: 3. CDR1 and CDR2 (germline): PRHDT, FYEKMQ (reference sequence). The CDR3 spells CASSWDRVSYEQYF. The CDR3 DNA is TGTGCCAGCAGTTGGGACAGGGTCTCCTACGAGCAGTACTTC.

In this sample, this clone turned up a few times. The rearrangement joins TRBV9 to TRBJ2-3; 15 bases are a match to TRBD2. The CDR3 covers 18 residues. V was clipped by 4 bases and J by 3 bases; unmatched bases: 9. CDR1 is SGDLS, CDR2 YYNGEE, per germline. CDR3 DNA sequence: TGTGCCAGCAGCTTTGGGACTAGCGGGGGGAGAGGGACAGATACGCAGTATTTT. It yields the protein CASSFGTSGGRGTDTQYF.

This clone turned up a few times. This chain links TRBV29-1 with TRBJ2-7, with D uncertain. Germline assignment: CDR1 SQVTM and CDR2 ANQGSEA. Trimming left V 5 bases short and J 0 bases short, with 5 bases between. The CDR3 loop spans 11 amino acids. The CDR3 loop reads CSVRSSYEQYF. CDR3 nucleotides: TGCAGCGTTAGGAGCTCCTACGAGCAGTACTTC.

This clone was counted between two and nine times. This chain connects TRBV7-7 to TRBJ2-6; D might be TRBD2 (5 bases). Germline V CDR1 and CDR2: SSHAT, FNYEAQ (reference sequence). Trimming cost V 3 bases and J 0 bases, with 9 bases left between them. The CDR3 totals 16 residues. This CDR3 is CASSLSGTSGANVLTF. DNA for the CDR3: TGTGCCAGCAGCTTGAGCGGAACCTCTGGGGCCAACGTCCTGACTTTC.

The chain joins TRBV7-9 to TRBJ1-1, with unresolved D. This CDR3 is built from 13 residues. Looked up from germline, CDR1 is SEHNR and CDR2 is FQNEAQ (reference sequence). V was pared by 5 bases and J by 1 base, with 8 bases between. CDR3: CASSRVQNTEAFF. CDR3 in DNA: TGTGCCAGCAGCCGGGTCCAGAACACTGAAGCTTTCTTT.

This clone has a handful of counts. The gene calls are TRBV7-2 and TRBJ1-5; no reliable D call. Trimming stripped 5 bases from V and 0 bases from J, with 20 bases between. CDR1 is SGHTA and CDR2 is FQGNSA in the germline V gene. The CDR3 has 18 residues. The CDR3 spells CASSRLGRTLGSNQPQHF. The CDR3 DNA is TGTGCCAGCAGCCGACTCGGTAGGACTCTCGGTAGCAATCAGCCCCAGCATTTT. Variable domain in full (rest from reference TRBV7-2 and TRBJ1-5): GAGVSQSPSNKVTEKGKDVELRCDPISGHTALYWYRQSLGQGLEFLIYFQGNSAPDKSGLPSDRFSAERTGGSVSTLTIQRTQQEDSAVYLCASSRLGRTLGSNQPQHFGDGTRLSIL.

The chain combines TRBV4-2 with TRBJ1-1, with 10 bases fitting TRBD1. J lost 5 bases, V lost 2 bases, and 5 bases had no gene match. There are 15 residues in the CDR3. The germline gives CDR1 LGHNA, CDR2 YNFKEQ. As DNA, the CDR3 is TGTGCCAGCAGCCAACCCCGGACAGGGGGTACTGAAGCTTTCTTT. Its protein is CASSQPRTGGTEAFF.

The V and J genes are TRBV27 and TRBJ2-3, with D hard to call. CDR3 length: 15 amino acids. Germline values: CDR1 MNHEY, CDR2 SMNVEV (reference sequence). V dropped 0 bases and J dropped 0 bases, with 7 bases sitting between them. The DNA for the CDR3 is TGTGCCAGCAGTTTATCGAGAGCCAGCACAGATACGCAGTATTTT. Residues: CASSLSRASTDTQYF.

The rearrangement joins TRBV7-9 to TRBJ1-1, with D perhaps matching TRBD1 (5 bases). The ends were cut back, 4 bases at V and 10 bases at J, with 13 bases in the middle. From germline, CDR1 is SEHNR and CDR2 FQNEAQ (reference sequence). CDR3 length: 12 amino acids. The CDR3 sequence: CASSYGDGGAFF. CDR3 DNA: TGTGCCAGCAGCTACGGGGACGGGGGAGCTTTCTTT.

The chain employs TRBV9 and TRBJ2-3; D ambiguous. The germline gives CDR1 SGDLS, CDR2 YYNGEE. V was clipped by 0 bases and J by 0 bases, with 11 bases between them. The CDR3 runs to 16 residues. CDR3 region: CASSVGMTLSTDTQYF. Written as DNA, the CDR3 is TGTGCCAGCAGCGTAGGGATGACTCTTAGCACAGATACGCAGTATTTT. The complete variable domain, with remaining parts taken from reference TRBV9 and TRBJ2-3, reads DSGVTQTPKHLITATGQRVTLRCSPRSGDLSVYWYQQSLDQGLQFLIQYYNGEERAKGNILERFSAQQFPDLHSELNLSSLELGDSALYFCASSVGMTLSTDTQYFGPGTRLTVL.

Note on this clone: Within the sample, other DNA sequences also encode this same CDR3. The chain is built from TRBV6-5 and TRBJ2-5; TRBD1 might be the D (6 bases). Germline CDR1 MNHEY, CDR2 SVGAGI. The CDR3 has 12 residues. Written as DNA, the CDR3 is TGTGCGATAGGGGGAGATGGGGAGACCCAGTACTTC. Translation gives CAIGGDGETQYF.

This clone appeared a few times. This chain links TRBV6-5 with TRBJ2-2; D possibly corresponds to TRBD2 (5 bases). Germline V gives CDR1 MNHEY, CDR2 SVGAGI. The CDR3 consists of 12 residues. Trimming cost V 3 bases and J 8 bases, with 7 bases left between them. The CDR3 sequence is CASSYRGGELFF. CDR3 bases: TGTGCCAGCAGTTATAGAGGGGGGGAGCTGTTTTTT.

The rearrangement uses TRBV5-4 and TRBJ1-2; TRBD1 matches at 7 bases. There are 15 residues in the CDR3. The V and J ends lost 4 bases and 4 bases, in that order; junction bases with no gene match: 10. Germline V gives CDR1 SGHNT, CDR2 YYREEE (reference sequence). The CDR3 is CASSPTGTEVYGYTF. The DNA for the CDR3 is TGTGCCAGCAGCCCTACCGGGACAGAAGTCTATGGCTACACCTTC.

This chain links TRBV5-8 with TRBJ2-5; D gene ambiguous. This CDR3 region has 14 residues. CDR1 and CDR2 from the germline V gene are SGHTS and YDEGEE. Deletions cut 0 bases from V and 5 bases from J, with 11 bases between. The CDR3: CASSLGPYGETQYF. The CDR3 bases are TGTGCCAGCAGCTTGGGCCCATACGGGGAGACCCAGTACTTC.

The V and J genes are TRBV29-1 and TRBJ2-7, with 10 bases identical to TRBD1. CDR3 size: 13 residues. Germline trimming cut 6 bases from V and 6 bases from J; bases unmatched to any gene: 8. Germline V gene data show CDR1 as SQVTM and CDR2 as ANQGSEA. Here the CDR3 reads CSVGQGVPFEQYF. CDR3 DNA: TGCAGCGTCGGACAGGGGGTACCTTTCGAGCAGTACTTC.

Only a few counts were recorded for this clone. The V call is TRBV30, the J call TRBJ2-5, with 11 bases identical to TRBD2. The germline CDR1 and CDR2 sequences are GTSNPN and SVGIG (reference sequence). The trim removed 3 bases at V and 3 bases at J, leaving 6 bases unmatched. The length of the CDR3 is 15 residues. CDR3 amino acids: CAWRRLSGGEETQYF. The CDR3 DNA reads as TGTGCCTGGAGGCGGCTTAGCGGGGGGGAAGAGACCCAGTACTTC.

The V and J genes are TRBV5-4 and TRBJ1-1; D is possibly TRBD1 (5 bases). CDR1 and CDR2 (germline): SGHNT, YYREEE (reference sequence). V gave up 3 bases and J gave up 6 bases, with 12 bases separating them. The CDR3 covers 13 residues. The chain's CDR3 is CASSSGGNAEAFF. The CDR3 DNA reads as TGTGCCAGCAGCTCGGGGGGAAACGCTGAAGCTTTCTTT.

This clone turned up a few times. The CDR3 loop is CASSLADRGRETQYF. CDR3 coding DNA: TGTGCCAGCAGCTTAGCAGACAGGGGGCGAGAGACCCAGTACTTC. The chain recombines TRBV7-9 with TRBJ2-5; 10 bases are shared with TRBD1. The CDR3 sequence is 15 residues long. Germline V gene lookup returns CDR1 SEHNR and CDR2 FQNEAQ (reference sequence). J lost 4 bases, V lost 0 bases, and 2 bases had no gene match.

This sequence joins TRBV4-3 and TRBJ2-1, with D possibly matching TRBD1 (5 bases). V lost 3 bases, J lost 7 bases, and 10 bases lay in between. The germline CDR1 and CDR2 sequences are LGHNA and YSLEER. This CDR3 comprises 13 residues. The CDR3 DNA is TGCGCCAGCAGCCAGGAGAAGGGGAATGAGCAGTTCTTC. Translating it yields CASSQEKGNEQFF.

This rearrangement joins TRBV19 to TRBJ2-3, with D perhaps matching TRBD1 (5 bases). This CDR3 is 14 amino acids long. From germline, CDR1 is LNHDA and CDR2 SQIVND (reference sequence). Deletions cut 0 bases from V and 3 bases from J, with 7 bases between. The CDR3 bases are TGTGCCAGTAGTATAGATGCAGGGACAGATACGCAGTATTTT. This gives the protein CASSIDAGTDTQYF.

Only a few counts were recorded for this clone. The genes are TRBV5-1 and TRBJ2-6; TRBD1 aligns across 8 bases. Germline V gene data show CDR1 as SGHRS and CDR2 as YFSETQ. V was clipped by 3 bases and J by 4 bases; unmatched bases: 3. The CDR3 spans 15 residues. For the CDR3, the DNA is TGCGCCAGCAGCTGGGGACAGGCAGGGGCCAACGTCCTGACTTTC. The encoded protein is CASSWGQAGANVLTF.

The chain links TRBV5-6 to TRBJ2-7; D possibly corresponds to TRBD2 (7 bases). CDR1 is SGHDT, CDR2 YYEEEE, per germline. CDR3 length: 15 residues. V was clipped by 4 bases and J by 3 bases, with 17 bases between them. The CDR3 sequence: CASSRRGGYLYEQYV. Here the CDR3 DNA reads TGTGCCAGCAGCCGTAGGGGGGGCTACCTCTACGAGCAGTACGTC.

This clone has only a few counts. For the CDR3, the DNA is TGTGCCAGCAGCTTATTCCGAGCAGGGAACACTGAAGCTTTCTTT. Encoded protein: CASSLFRAGNTEAFF. The V call is TRBV11-3, the J call TRBJ1-1; unclear D gene. From germline, CDR1 is SGHNT and CDR2 YENEEA. V gave up 2 bases and J gave up 1 base, with 11 bases separating them. The length of the CDR3 is 15 residues.

The chain couples TRBV5-1 to TRBJ2-5, with D tentatively TRBD2 (6 bases). The germline gives CDR1 SGHRS, CDR2 YFSETQ. V was shortened by 0 bases and J by 1 base, with 10 bases between the two germline ends. The CDR3 runs 15 residues. CDR3 sequence: CASSLGWDSQETQYF. CDR3 sequence (DNA): TGCGCCAGCAGCTTGGGTTGGGACTCCCAAGAGACCCAGTACTTC.

The genes are TRBV9 and TRBJ1-6, with 8 bases identical to TRBD1. The CDR3 has 15 amino acids. Germline CDR1 SGDLS, CDR2 YYNGEE. The trim removed 4 bases at V and 5 bases at J, leaving 5 bases unmatched. In DNA, the CDR3 is TGTGCCAGCAGCCCCTGGACAGGGAATAATTCACCCCTCCACTTT. It yields the protein CASSPWTGNNSPLHF.

This clone was detected a few times. This chain connects TRBV23-1 to TRBJ1-4; 8 bases are a match to TRBD1. TRBV23-1 is annotated as an ORF whose role is uncertain. This CDR3 region has 16 residues. Trimming removed 3 bases from V and 0 bases from J; junction bases left unmatched: 3. In DNA, the CDR3 is TGCGCCAGCAGTCAGGGGACAGGAGCAACTAATGAAAAACTGTTTTTT. It specifies CASSQGTGATNEKLFF.

The chain combines TRBV2 with TRBJ2-5; tentatively, D is TRBD2 (5 bases). V was cut by 8 bases and J by 2 bases, with 6 bases left in between. The germline CDR1 and CDR2 sequences are SNHLY and FYNNEI. This CDR3 spans 11 amino acids. CDR3: CASRDQETQYF. CDR3 in DNA: TGTGCCAGCCGGGATCAAGAGACCCAGTACTTC. The full variable domain, in which reference TRBV2 and TRBJ2-5 provide the parts outside the CDR3, is EPEVTQTPSHQVTQMGQEVILRCVPISNHLYFYWYRQILGQKVEFLVSFYNNEISEKSEIFDDQFSVERPDGSNFTLKIRSTKLEDSAMYFCASRDQETQYFGPGTRLLVL.

The chain employs TRBV21-1 and TRBJ1-2. TRBV21-1 is classified as a pseudogene. The CDR3 has 18 residues. CDR3 DNA: TGTGCCAGCAGCAAAAAACGGCGAGGTATAGGCCCCAGAGATGGCTACACCTTC. This encodes CASSKKRRGIGPRDGYTF.

The rearrangement links TRBV18 to TRBJ1-1, with D hard to call. The CDR3 runs to 13 residues. Looked up from germline, CDR1 is KGHSH and CDR2 is LQKENI. V lost 1 base and J lost 2, with 5 bases in between. The CDR3 sequence: CASSPRKNTEAFF. The CDR3 DNA follows: TGTGCCAGCTCACCACGTAAAAACACTGAAGCTTTCTTT.

In its sample, this clone was seen a few times. This chain connects TRBV19 to TRBJ2-5, with D perhaps matching TRBD2 (6 bases). This CDR3 contains 18 residues. The V end lost 3 bases, the J end lost 1 base, and 21 bases lay between the germline ends. Germline CDR1 is LNHDA and CDR2 is SQIVND (reference sequence). This CDR3 is CASSMRPLRIAAQETQYF. The CDR3 nucleotides read TGTGCCAGTAGTATGCGCCCCCTACGAATAGCGGCCCAAGAGACCCAGTACTTC.